The present T cell receptor (beta chain) was sequenced within a study of cytomegalovirus exposure and HLA in healthy donors. Study outcomes and limitations: Reports indicate that TCR beta sequences accurately predicted the HLA-A and HLA-B alleles of most subjects. V- and J-gene trimming of TCR beta was linked (in a later analysis) to a missense DCLRE1C variant.

This clone occurred once. Antigen specificity is unknown. In the PCR, 60 Vbeta and 13 Jbeta primers were used. Repertoires were generated with immunoSEQ multiplex PCR, while TCRdb's copy carries only in-frame clones and drops some. The table records around 57,000 clones, 89% of them present only once. This TCR derives from a man younger than 45 in good health and CMV-seropositive. Source material: PBMCs.

CDR3 region: CASSFFSGYEQYF. CDR3 DNA sequence: TGTGCCAGCAGCTTTTTTTCGGGGTACGAGCAGTACTTC. This chain links TRBV11-3 with TRBJ2-7; a possible D gene is TRBD2 (5 bases). CDR1 is SGHNT and CDR2 is YENEEA in the germline V gene. The germline V and J ends were trimmed by 3 bases and 4 bases, with 10 bases remaining between them. The CDR3 length is 13 residues.